These 19 T cell receptor beta chains came from one sample sequenced in a study of OX40 agonist ivuxolimab in advanced cancers. Data came from immunoSEQ multiplex PCR; TCRdb stores just in-frame clones and leaves some out. The data contain around 69,000 clones, about 89% of them seen just once; the ten biggest clones take up under 4.5%. This sample comprised CD4+ or CD8+ T cells sorted from blood, obtained in a trial of the OX40 agonist ivuxolimab. These receptors were obtained from an adult with an advanced solid tumor such as melanoma, head and neck, liver or kidney cancer.

This clone showed up just a few times. The chain couples TRBV5-6 to TRBJ1-3; no firm D call. The V and J ends lost 0 bases and 0 bases respectively, with 7 bases between them. The CDR3 loop spans 15 amino acids. Germline CDR1 SGHDT, CDR2 YYEEEE. The CDR3, as DNA: TGTGCCAGCAGCTTGGGGCCGGTCTCTGGAAACACCATATATTTT. It encodes CASSLGPVSGNTIYF.

The genes are TRBV6-6 and TRBJ2-5; D is undetermined. CDR3 size: 12 residues. The V gene lost 7 bases and the J gene lost 5 bases, with 11 bases spanning the gap. From germline, CDR1 is MNHNY and CDR2 SVGAGI (reference sequence). CDR3 bases: TGTGCCAGCACCCCTGGACGGGAGACCCAGTACTTC. It translates to CASTPGRETQYF.

The rearrangement links TRBV5-1 to TRBJ1-1; tentatively, D is TRBD1 (6 bases). The CDR3 consists of 17 residues. Trimming took 0 bases from V and 1 from J, leaving 16 bases between them. From germline, CDR1 is SGHRS and CDR2 YFSETQ. CDR3 in amino acids: CASSLAGGQYGNTEAFF. In DNA, the CDR3 is TGCGCCAGCAGCTTGGCCGGGGGGCAATATGGGAACACTGAAGCTTTCTTT.

This clone appeared once. The rearrangement links TRBV2 to TRBJ1-2, with D maybe TRBD1 (5 bases). The CDR3 totals 14 residues. V was clipped by 4 bases and J by 2 bases, with 11 bases between them. Germline CDR1 and CDR2: SNHLY and FYNNEI. This chain's CDR3 is CASSGGRTNYGYTF. In nucleotides, the CDR3 is TGTGCCAGCAGTGGGGGCAGGACAAACTATGGCTACACCTTC.

The gene calls are TRBV6-5 and TRBJ2-7; 8 nucleotides align to TRBD2. Germline loops: CDR1 MNHEY, CDR2 SVGAGI. The CDR3 is 12 amino acids. Trimming removed 7 bases from V and 6 bases from J; junction bases left unmatched: 5. DNA for the CDR3: TGTGCCAGCAATATAGCGGGAATCGAGCAGTACTTC. This encodes CASNIAGIEQYF.

J is TRBJ2-1 and V is TRBV29-1; TRBD2 matches at 7 bases. V lost 7 bases to trimming and J lost 3 bases; unmatched junction nucleotides: 9. Germline V lookup: CDR1 SQVTM, CDR2 ANQGSEA. The CDR3 length is 14 residues. This CDR3 is CSAAGTTFYNEQFF. For the CDR3, the DNA is TGCAGCGCTGCCGGGACTACCTTCTACAATGAGCAGTTCTTC.

The chain couples TRBV30 to TRBJ1-5; possibly TRBD1 for D (6 bases). CDR1 is GTSNPN, CDR2 SVGIG, per germline (reference sequence). V was pared by 5 bases and J by 6 bases, with 17 bases between. This CDR3 region has 14 residues. CDR3 nucleotide sequence: TGTGCCTGGGAAGAAACAGGGACTAGTCAGCCCCAGCATTTT. Protein: CAWEETGTSQPQHF.

The chain joins TRBV6-4 to TRBJ1-1; unclear D gene. V was pared by 2 bases and J by 0 bases, with 19 bases between. This CDR3 has 18 residues. The germline V gene has CDR1 MRHNA and CDR2 SNTAGT. The CDR3 nucleotides are TGTGCCAGCAGTGACGCCCGGGAGACTTATTTCTTGAACACTGAAGCTTTCTTT. It specifies CASSDARETYFLNTEAFF.

This clone has more than one count but fewer than ten. The chain has TRBV7-2 and TRBJ1-5; a possible D gene is TRBD1 (5 bases). The CDR3 totals 12 residues. V was clipped by 5 bases and J by 6 bases, with 8 bases between them. Per germline, CDR1 SGHTA and CDR2 FQGNSA. CDR3 bases: TGTGCCAGCAGCATCGACAGTCAGCCCCAGCATTTT. Translated, it gives CASSIDSQPQHF.

The chain has TRBV27 and TRBJ2-2, with 8 bases aligning to TRBD1. The CDR3 runs to 16 residues. The ends lost 2 bases at V and 1 base at J; junction bases unmatched: 3. CDR1 and CDR2 (germline): MNHEY, SMNVEV (reference sequence). CDR3: CASSLPDRENTGELFF. CDR3 nucleotides: TGTGCCAGCAGTTTACCGGACAGGGAGAACACCGGGGAGCTGTTTTTT.

The CDR3 protein is CASTAANYGYTF. For the CDR3, the DNA is TGTGCCAGCACCGCGGCTAACTATGGCTACACCTTC. This chain links TRBV2 with TRBJ1-2; no reliable D call. This CDR3 has 12 residues. V was cut by 7 bases and J by 0 bases, with 6 bases left in between. Germline V gene lookup returns CDR1 SNHLY and CDR2 FYNNEI.

For the CDR3, the DNA is TGTGCCAGCAGCCGGGGACTAGCGGAGTCCTACGAGCAGTACTTC. This translates into CASSRGLAESYEQYF. The chain carries TRBV5-5 and TRBJ2-7; 11 bases agree with TRBD2. Per germline, CDR1 SGHKS and CDR2 YYEKEE (reference sequence). This CDR3 is built from 15 residues. The ends lost 4 bases at V and 1 base at J; junction bases unmatched: 4.

This chain uses TRBV7-8 with TRBJ1-3; D might be TRBD1 (5 bases). Deletions cut 0 bases from V and 3 bases from J, with 15 bases between. The CDR3 length is 17 residues. Germline CDR1 is SGHVS and CDR2 is FQNEAQ. The CDR3 is CASSLAQRGAYGNTIYF. In DNA, the CDR3 is TGTGCCAGCAGCTTAGCACAAAGAGGGGCCTATGGAAACACCATATATTTT.

J is TRBJ2-7 and V is TRBV29-1; D gene uncertain. Germline values: CDR1 SQVTM, CDR2 ANQGSEA. The V end lost 4 bases, the J end lost 2 bases, and 6 bases lay between the germline ends. The CDR3 is made up of 11 amino acids. The CDR3 DNA sequence: TGCAGCGTTGGGGATGCCTACGAGCAGTACTTC. Translated: CSVGDAYEQYF.

The V call is TRBV19, the J call TRBJ2-7; 9 nucleotides match TRBD2. The CDR3 sequence is 17 residues long. J lost 0 bases, V lost 5 bases, and 11 bases had no gene match. From germline, CDR1 is LNHDA and CDR2 SQIVND (reference sequence). The CDR3 DNA sequence: TGTGCCAGTAGTTGGAGTAGCGGGAGTGTCGGCTCCTACGAGCAGTACTTC. It specifies CASSWSSGSVGSYEQYF.

This clone was seen more than once but under ten times. The V call is TRBV7-3, the J call TRBJ2-1; D not certain. The germline V gene has CDR1 SGHTA and CDR2 FQGTGA. V lost 4 bases to trimming and J lost 4 bases, with 8 bases between them. This CDR3 spans 13 amino acids. The CDR3 nucleotides read TGTGCCAGCAGCTCTGACAATTACAATGAGCAGTTCTTC. It specifies CASSSDNYNEQFF.

The rearrangement links TRBV19 to TRBJ1-3; D is ambiguous. The CDR3 is 13 residues long. CDR1 and CDR2 (germline): LNHDA, SQIVND (reference sequence). V dropped 3 bases and J dropped 11 bases, with 14 bases sitting between them. CDR3 sequence (DNA): TGTGCCAGTAGTATCCCCCAGAATCCGGCCATATATTTT. Its protein product is CASSIPQNPAIYF. The whole variable domain, remainder taken from reference TRBV19 and TRBJ1-3, is DGGITQSPKYLFRKEGQNVTLSCEQNLNHDAMYWYRQDPGQGLRLIYYSQIVNDFQKGDIAEGYSVSREKKESFPLTVTSAQKNPTAFYLCASSIPQNPAIYFGEGSWLTVV.

The chain couples TRBV11-2 to TRBJ2-1; no reliable D call. V shed 6 bases and J shed 0 bases, with 9 bases lying between them. The germline gives CDR1 SGHAT, CDR2 FQNNGV. CDR3 size: 14 residues. CDR3: CASRHADSYNEQFF. The CDR3 nucleotides are TGTGCCAGCAGACACGCCGACTCCTACAATGAGCAGTTCTTC. Full variable domain (rest looked up from reference TRBV11-2 and TRBJ2-1): EAGVAQSPRYKIIEKRQSVAFWCNPISGHATLYWYQQILGQGPKLLIQFQNNGVVDDSQLPKDRFSAERLKGVDSTLKIQPAKLEDSAVYLCASRHADSYNEQFFGPGTRLTVL.

The chain uses TRBV18 and TRBJ2-1; 14 positions match TRBD2. The CDR3 length is 16 residues. The V and J ends lost 5 bases and 5 bases, in that order; junction bases with no gene match: 5. CDR1 KGHSH and CDR2 LQKENI come from the germline V gene. For the CDR3, the DNA is TGTGCCAGCTCAGAGGGACTAGCGGGAGTCCACAATGAGCAGTTCTTC. Residues: CASSEGLAGVHNEQFF.